A single sample is the source of the 30 T cell receptor beta chains below, sequenced in a study of CD8 T cells in ankylosing spondylitis. TCRdb re-derived calls from the 5' RACE reads in MiXCR, one entry per CDR3 protein. The sample has 150,000 to 200,000 distinct CDR3 sequences, over 15% seen once. The material sequenced was blood, either unsorted or a sorted T cell fraction (not recorded which). These receptors all stem from a male donor between 5 and 29 years old with ankylosing spondylitis or in good health (not recorded which).

This clonotype has ten or more counts. The chain employs TRBV12-3 or TRBV12-4 and TRBJ1-1; no definite D call. The CDR3 loop spans 11 amino acids. V shed 2 bases and J shed 9 bases, with 7 bases lying between them. The CDR3 nucleotides are TGTGCCAGCAGTTTATCCCCGCAAGCTTTCTTT. Its translation: CASSLSPQAFF.

The genes are TRBV29-1 and TRBJ2-1; 7 nucleotides match TRBD2. The length of the CDR3 is 12 residues. Germline trimming cut 4 bases from V and 7 bases from J; bases unmatched to any gene: 4. CDR1 is SQVTM, CDR2 ANQGSEA, per germline. CDR3 residues: CSVVREANEQFF. CDR3 in DNA: TGCAGCGTTGTACGGGAGGCGAATGAGCAGTTCTTC.

This clonotype was recorded many times. The chain employs TRBV10-3 and TRBJ2-6; 8 nucleotides line up with TRBD1. This CDR3 region has 17 residues. Germline CDR1 ENHRY, CDR2 SYGVKD. V lost 2 bases and J lost 0; bases outside the gene matches: 3. The CDR3 reads CAISEGDRISGANVLTF. As DNA, the CDR3 is TGTGCCATCAGTGAGGGGGACAGGATCTCTGGGGCCAACGTCCTGACTTTC.

In its sample, this clonotype was seen many times. The V gene is TRBV7-2, the J gene TRBJ2-7, with no clear D. Germline assignment: CDR1 SGHTA and CDR2 FQGNSA. The V end was cut by 0 bases, the J end by 6 bases, with 12 bases between. This CDR3 has 14 amino acids. CDR3 in amino acids: CASSLARLSSEQYF. For the CDR3, the DNA is TGTGCCAGCAGCTTAGCACGGTTGTCGAGCGAGCAGTACTTC.

This clonotype showed up many times. The CDR3 DNA reads TGCAGTGCTAGTCGCCAACCGAACACCGGGGAGCTGTTTTTT. It codes for CSASRQPNTGELFF. This chain uses TRBV20-1 with TRBJ2-2; unclear D gene. CDR3 length equals 14 residues. V dropped 3 bases and J dropped 0 bases, with 8 bases sitting between them. The V gene's germline CDR1 is DFQATT and CDR2 SNEGSKA (reference sequence).

This clonotype was seen ten or more times. The rearrangement links TRBV10-3 to TRBJ2-7, with D possibly TRBD1 on 6 matching bases. CDR1 is ENHRY and CDR2 is SYGVKD in the germline V gene. Trimming cost V 8 bases and J 3 bases, with 11 bases left between them. The CDR3 length is 12 residues. The CDR3 region is CAIGKGDYEQYV. The CDR3 region has the DNA TGTGCCATCGGGAAGGGGGACTACGAGCAGTACGTC.

This clonotype was found many times. The chain recombines TRBV20-1 with TRBJ1-1; possibly TRBD1 for D (5 bases). The CDR3 runs 12 residues. Trimming took off 3 bases at V and 7 bases at J, with 12 bases between the two ends. CDR1 is DFQATT and CDR2 is SNEGSKA in the germline V gene (reference sequence). CDR3 protein: CSARGGLFEAFF. CDR3 nucleotides: TGCAGTGCTAGGGGGGGACTTTTTGAAGCTTTCTTT.

The table lists this clonotype with many counts. This chain connects TRBV15 to TRBJ2-5; D not certain. V lost 0 bases and J lost 4, with 6 bases in between. The CDR3 is 13 amino acids. CDR1 is LNHNV and CDR2 is YYDKDF in the germline V gene (reference sequence). The CDR3 loop is CATSRDPPETQYF. The CDR3 DNA reads TGTGCCACCAGCAGAGACCCCCCAGAGACCCAGTACTTC.

This clonotype was observed many times. CDR3 in amino acids: CATGSRWDGELFF. In DNA form, the CDR3 reads TGTGCCACCGGGAGTCGCTGGGACGGGGAGCTGTTTTTT. The chain couples TRBV24-1 to TRBJ2-2; D perhaps matches TRBD2 (5 bases). In germline, CDR1 is KGHDR, CDR2 SFDVKD. The CDR3 runs 13 residues. The V gene lost 9 bases and the J gene lost 7 bases, with 14 bases spanning the gap.

The table lists this clonotype with many counts. The chain combines TRBV27 with TRBJ2-6, with TRBD1 matching 9 bases. Unmatched junction bases numbered 10, after V lost 4 bases and J lost 3 bases. The length of the CDR3 is 18 residues. Per the germline V gene, CDR1 is MNHEY and CDR2 is SMNVEV (reference sequence). CDR3 loop: CASSSRDRERDGANVLTF. DNA of the CDR3: TGTGCCAGCAGTTCTAGGGACAGGGAGAGAGATGGGGCCAACGTCCTGACTTTC.

This clonotype was counted many times. Just one base apart from a much larger clone, this may be a read error. The chain carries TRBV12-3 or TRBV12-4 and TRBJ2-3; D gene uncertain. V shed 6 bases and J shed 2 bases, with 3 bases lying between them. This CDR3 region has 11 residues. The CDR3 DNA is TGTGCCAGCAGGCTCACAGATACGCAGTATTTT. This sequence encodes CASRLTDTQYF.

This clonotype was counted many times. The chain is built from TRBV5-1 and TRBJ2-3; possibly TRBD1 or TRBD2 for D (5 bases each). The V end was cut by 1 base, the J end by 7 bases, with 31 bases between. CDR3 length: 20 amino acids. Germline CDR1 reads SGHRS; CDR2 reads YFSETQ. CDR3 sequence: CASSLTPRTTRDPEKHTQYF. CDR3 sequence (DNA): TGCGCCAGCAGCTTGACGCCCCGCACGACCCGGGACCCAGAGAAGCATACGCAGTATTTT.

This clonotype was observed at least ten times. V usage is TRBV14 and J usage is TRBJ2-4; D gene ambiguous. V shed 4 bases and J shed 8 bases, with 18 bases lying between them. This CDR3 comprises 15 residues. The germline V gene encodes CDR1 SGHDN and CDR2 FVKESK. The DNA of the CDR3 is TGTGCCAGCAGCCCAGACATAGGACCTGGAGACATTCAGTACTTC. Translating it yields CASSPDIGPGDIQYF.

The table lists this clonotype with many counts. The V and J genes are TRBV18 and TRBJ2-7; TRBD1 matches at 7 bases. V dropped 2 bases and J dropped 6; count of bases not matched to a gene: 10. Per the germline V gene, CDR1 is KGHSH and CDR2 is LQKENI. The CDR3 runs to 15 residues. The CDR3: CASSPITGVRPEQYF. CDR3 nucleotide sequence: TGTGCCAGCTCACCAATCACAGGGGTTCGTCCCGAGCAGTACTTC.

This clonotype came up many times. The gene calls are TRBV6-2 or TRBV6-3 and TRBJ2-2; 7 nucleotides agree with TRBD2. This CDR3 comprises 13 residues. V shed 6 bases, J shed 6 bases, and the junction held 4 bases outside the gene matches. Looked up from germline, CDR1 is MNHEY and CDR2 is SVGEGT. CDR3 in amino acids: CASRQTSPGELFF. CDR3 bases: TGTGCCAGCAGACAGACTAGCCCCGGGGAGCTGTTTTTT.

V is TRBV29-1 and J is TRBJ2-5; a possible D gene is TRBD2 (6 bases). V was clipped by 7 bases and J by 5 bases, with 20 bases between them. The CDR3 sequence is 14 residues long. Per the germline V gene, CDR1 is SQVTM and CDR2 is ANQGSEA. CDR3: CSAPAAGRVETQYF. The CDR3 DNA reads as TGCAGCGCCCCTGCAGCGGGCAGGGTGGAGACCCAGTACTTC.

The genes are TRBV19 and TRBJ2-3; TRBD1 matches at 7 bases. Trimming took 10 bases from V and 4 from J; bases not matched to a gene: 5. The CDR3 totals 12 residues. Germline lookup yields CDR1 LNHDA and CDR2 SQIVND (reference sequence). The CDR3 region has the DNA TGTGCCATCAACAGGGGTTCAGATACGCAGTATTTT. Encoded protein: CAINRGSDTQYF.

This clonotype came up many times. The rearrangement uses TRBV4-1 and TRBJ2-5; no reliable D call. V was pared by 1 base and J by 7 bases, with 19 bases between. Germline V gene lookup returns CDR1 MGHRA and CDR2 YSYEKL. This CDR3 comprises 16 residues. DNA of the CDR3: TGCGCCAGCAGCCAAGGGGCCCGGAGCCCGATGGGGACCCAGTACTTC. Residues: CASSQGARSPMGTQYF.

Many counts were recorded for this clonotype. The chain carries TRBV19 and TRBJ2-1; 8 positions match TRBD2. Germline values: CDR1 LNHDA, CDR2 SQIVND (reference sequence). Losses at the gene ends were 4 bases for V and 4 bases for J; bases not matched to a gene: 6. This CDR3 has 15 amino acids. CDR3 bases: TGTGCCAGTAGTACACCGGGACTAGGGTACAATGAGCAGTTCTTC. Encoded protein: CASSTPGLGYNEQFF.

This clonotype was found many times. This chain links TRBV20-1 with TRBJ1-3; D gene unclear. CDR3 length: 13 amino acids. V dropped 3 bases and J dropped 2 bases, with 8 bases sitting between them. CDR1 is DFQATT, CDR2 SNEGSKA, per germline (reference sequence). For the CDR3, the DNA is TGCAGTGCTAGTGATGACACTGGAAACACCATATATTTT. It translates to CSASDDTGNTIYF.

This clonotype has a count of ten or more. This chain links TRBV2 with TRBJ2-5, with D possibly matching TRBD2 (5 bases). This CDR3 has 12 amino acids. Germline CDR1 SNHLY, CDR2 FYNNEI. The V end was cut by 3 bases, the J end by 11 bases, with 13 bases between. The CDR3 sequence: CASSEDGMRQYF. The CDR3 bases are TGTGCCAGCAGTGAGGACGGGATGCGGCAGTACTTC.

The chain's CDR3 is CSPLFWGAQAEAFF. The CDR3 bases are TGCAGTCCACTTTTTTGGGGGGCGCAGGCTGAAGCTTTCTTT. V and J are TRBV20-1 and TRBJ1-1, with D perhaps TRBD1 (6 bases). V shed 8 bases and J shed 6 bases, with 22 bases lying between them. The CDR3 runs to 14 residues. Germline assignment: CDR1 DFQATT and CDR2 SNEGSKA (reference sequence).

The chain couples TRBV5-1 to TRBJ2-1; a possible D gene is TRBD2 (6 bases). CDR1 and CDR2 from the germline V gene are SGHRS and YFSETQ. The CDR3 loop spans 16 amino acids. V shed 5 bases and J shed 3 bases, with 18 bases lying between them. DNA of the CDR3: TGCGCCAGCAGTTCGATCGGGACTCTCGGCTACAATGAGCAGTTCTTC. Translating gives CASSSIGTLGYNEQFF.

V gene TRBV6-2 or TRBV6-3 combines with J gene TRBJ1-1; D unresolved. CDR3 length: 11 amino acids. In germline, CDR1 is MNHEY, CDR2 SVGEGT. V was pared by 7 bases and J by 4 bases, with 7 bases between. In DNA form, the CDR3 reads TGTGCCAGCAAAACCGTCACTGAAGCTTTCTTT. It yields the protein CASKTVTEAFF.

The chain links TRBV20-1 to TRBJ2-7; D perhaps matches TRBD1 (5 bases). From germline, CDR1 is DFQATT and CDR2 SNEGSKA (reference sequence). The CDR3 is made up of 12 amino acids. V was trimmed by 1 base and J by 3 bases, leaving 7 bases between them. Here the CDR3 DNA reads TGCAGTGCTAGAGCTGACAGCTACGAGCAGTACGTC. It is translated as CSARADSYEQYV.

The CDR3 protein is CSASPSGVYNEQFF. The CDR3 bases are TGCAGTGCTAGTCCTAGCGGGGTATACAATGAGCAGTTCTTC. V gene TRBV20-1 combines with J gene TRBJ2-1; 9 nucleotides align to TRBD2. V lost 3 bases to trimming and J lost 4 bases; unmatched junction nucleotides: 4. Germline V lookup: CDR1 DFQATT, CDR2 SNEGSKA (reference sequence). This CDR3 spans 14 amino acids.

This clonotype was counted at least ten times. The chain combines TRBV28 with TRBJ1-3; tentative D call: TRBD1 (6 bases). Trimming left V 3 bases short and J 5 bases short, with 8 bases between. In germline, CDR1 is MDHEN, CDR2 SYDVKM. The CDR3 length is 13 residues. CDR3: CASSFRGRNTIYF. In DNA form, the CDR3 reads TGTGCCAGCAGTTTTAGGGGGAGAAACACCATATATTTT.

This clonotype appeared many times. The rearrangement joins TRBV29-1 to TRBJ2-3; TRBD2 matches at 11 bases. The CDR3 contains 13 residues. J gave up 9 bases and V 3 bases, and 5 bases lay outside the gene matches. Per the germline V gene, CDR1 is SQVTM and CDR2 is ANQGSEA. CDR3 DNA: TGCAGCGTTGATCTAGCGGGAGGCCGAACGCAGTATTTT. Translation: CSVDLAGGRTQYF.

The sample holds many counts of this clonotype. The chain uses TRBV5-1 and TRBJ2-3; 12 positions match TRBD2. V was pared by 0 bases and J by 6 bases, with 5 bases of the junction left unmatched. Germline loops: CDR1 SGHRS, CDR2 YFSETQ. The length of the CDR3 is 16 residues. CDR3: CASSLEGLAGLDTQYF. CDR3 sequence (DNA): TGCGCCAGCAGCTTGGAGGGACTAGCGGGCCTGGATACGCAGTATTTT.

This clonotype was recorded at least ten times. This chain links TRBV10-2 with TRBJ2-7; TRBD1 aligns across 11 bases. This CDR3 contains 15 residues. Germline trimming cut 7 bases from V and 2 bases from J; bases unmatched to any gene: 7. Per germline, CDR1 WSHSY and CDR2 SAAADI. In DNA form, the CDR3 reads TGCGCCAGCACGTTCGGGACAGGGGGGACCTACGAGCAGTACTTC. Translating gives CASTFGTGGTYEQYF.